Below are 20 T cell receptor beta chains sequenced from a single sample in a study of shared clonotypes between healthy human individuals. This table comes from immunoSEQ multiplex PCR, and its TCRdb copy is limited to in-frame clones, with some not included. The table includes about 2.4 million clones, roughly 93% detected once. The sequenced sample consisted of naive CD4+ T cells from PBMCs. Subset described: CD45RA+ positively selected. The receptor source for this set is a man between 18 and 35 years old in good health. Some clones in this sample may be carry-over from other donors' samples.

This chain uses TRBV15 with TRBJ2-2, with TRBD1 as a possible D gene (5 bases). The CDR3 spans 17 residues. Germline V lookup: CDR1 LNHNV, CDR2 YYDKDF (reference sequence). V shed 3 bases and J shed 2 bases, with 16 bases lying between them. The CDR3 DNA follows: TGTGCCACCAGCAGGAGCCCTGGGGCAACTAACACCGGGGAGCTGTTTTTT. Residues: CATSRSPGATNTGELFF.

The chain couples TRBV2 to TRBJ1-5; 8 bases are shared with TRBD1. V trimming: 1 base; J trimming: 7 bases; junction bases outside the gene matches: 3. This CDR3 spans 14 amino acids. From germline, CDR1 is SNHLY and CDR2 FYNNEI. Written as DNA, the CDR3 is TGTGCCAGCAGTGAAGGGACAGGGAGACAGCCCCAGCATTTT. It yields the protein CASSEGTGRQPQHF.

J is TRBJ1-2 and V is TRBV4-3; D call uncertain. CDR3 length equals 14 residues. CDR1 and CDR2 (germline): LGHNA, YSLEER. Trimming took 0 bases from V and 3 from J, leaving 8 bases between them. The CDR3 DNA follows: TGCGCCAGCAGCCAAGATCCCGAGCACTATGGCTACACCTTC. It translates to CASSQDPEHYGYTF.

The V and J genes are TRBV6-6 and TRBJ2-7; a weak D match, TRBD2 (5 bases). Germline V lookup: CDR1 MNHNY, CDR2 SVGAGI (reference sequence). The length of the CDR3 is 14 residues. Trimming cost V 7 bases and J 2 bases, with 15 bases left between them. The DNA for the CDR3 is TGTGCCAGCACTAAGGACTCCTCTACCTACGAGCAGTACTTC. This sequence encodes CASTKDSSTYEQYF.

The V gene is TRBV19, the J gene TRBJ2-7; 9 bases map to TRBD1. The germline V gene encodes CDR1 LNHDA and CDR2 SQIVND (reference sequence). The CDR3 is made up of 14 amino acids. Trimming removed 5 bases from V and 3 bases from J; junction bases left unmatched: 5. For the CDR3, the DNA is TGTGCCAGTAGTGCTTCGACAGGGGGCTACGAGCAGTACTTC. It codes for CASSASTGGYEQYF.

This chain connects TRBV29-1 to TRBJ2-1; 8 bases map to TRBD2. The CDR3 sequence is 15 residues long. CDR1 SQVTM and CDR2 ANQGSEA come from the germline V gene. V lost 5 bases, J lost 0 bases, and 6 bases stayed unmatched. CDR3 residues: CSVRGRYSSYNEQFF. The CDR3 bases are TGCAGCGTTCGCGGGAGGTACAGCTCCTACAATGAGCAGTTCTTC.

The V and J genes are TRBV5-1 and TRBJ1-2, with TRBD1 matching 7 bases. This CDR3 spans 15 amino acids. With V trimmed by 5 bases and J by 1 base, 8 bases remained unmatched. CDR1 and CDR2 from the germline V gene are SGHRS and YFSETQ. In nucleotides, the CDR3 is TGCGCCAGCAGTCCTGACAGGGCTGATAACTATGGCTACACCTTC. Protein sequence: CASSPDRADNYGYTF.

This rearrangement joins TRBV28 to TRBJ1-1, with D possibly being TRBD1 (6 bases). Germline loops: CDR1 MDHEN, CDR2 SYDVKM. This CDR3 region has 12 residues. V was cut by 11 bases and J by 1 base, with 11 bases left in between. CDR3 sequence: CAWRGQNTEAFF. The CDR3 nucleotides read TGTGCCTGGCGGGGACAGAACACTGAAGCTTTCTTT.

The chain recombines TRBV28 with TRBJ1-1; D remains ambiguous. The CDR3 length is 13 residues. CDR1 MDHEN and CDR2 SYDVKM come from the germline V gene. V was pared by 7 bases and J by 0 bases, with 9 bases between. CDR3 sequence reads: CASTNTMNTEAFF. In nucleotides, the CDR3 is TGTGCCAGCACCAATACTATGAACACTGAAGCTTTCTTT.

This clone was detected only once. Germline and junction disagree at one end, which may indicate a read error. The J gene is TRBJ2-7, the V gene TRBV4-1; D gene unclear. The CDR3 has 14 amino acids. Per germline, CDR1 MGHRA and CDR2 YSYEKL. The CDR3 region is CASSQVPQRYERYF. The CDR3 bases are TGCGCCAGCAGCCAAGTACCCCAGCGCTACGAGCGGTACTTC.

V is TRBV7-2 and J is TRBJ1-4; TRBD1 might be the D (5 bases). V lost 1 base and J 13 bases, leaving 16 bases between the germline ends. Germline CDR1 and CDR2: SGHTA and FQGNSA. The CDR3 runs 14 residues. The CDR3 coding sequence is TGTGCCAGCAGCTTAGATTGGGGGAATTGGGCACTGTTTTTT. Translating gives CASSLDWGNWALFF.

This clone was recorded once. The V gene is TRBV1, the J gene TRBJ2-1; the tabulated D call, TRBD2, remains unverified against the DNA. TRBV1 is flagged as a pseudogene. The CDR3 sequence is 19 residues long. The CDR3 is CTSSQEGLAGGPRENEQFF. In DNA form, the CDR3 reads TGCACCAGCAGCCAAGAAGGGCTAGCGGGAGGGCCGAGGGAAAATGAGCAGTTCTTC.

V is TRBV7-7 and J is TRBJ2-1; no definite D call. With 1 base removed from V and 10 bases from J, the gap between germline ends came to 11 bases. The CDR3 spans 13 residues. CDR1 is SSHAT, CDR2 FNYEAQ, per germline (reference sequence). The CDR3 DNA follows: TGTGCCAGCAGCTTAGATACCCGAGGAGAGCAGTTCTTC. Its protein is CASSLDTRGEQFF.

This clone has a single count. The rearrangement links TRBV5-1 to TRBJ1-1; tentative D call: TRBD1 (6 bases). Germline loops: CDR1 SGHRS, CDR2 YFSETQ. Deletions cut 0 bases from V and 6 bases from J, with 15 bases between. The CDR3 has 15 amino acids. The CDR3 loop is CASSLAVSGAAEAFF. The CDR3 coding sequence is TGCGCCAGCAGCTTGGCCGTCTCAGGGGCAGCTGAAGCTTTCTTT. The complete variable domain, with remaining parts taken from reference TRBV5-1 and TRBJ1-1, reads KAGVTQTPRYLIKTRGQQVTLSCSPISGHRSVSWYQQTPGQGLQFLFEYFSETQRNKGNFPGRFSGRQFSNSRSEMNVSTLELGDSALYLCASSLAVSGAAEAFFGQGTRLTVV.

V and J are TRBV29-1 and TRBJ2-3; D may be TRBD2 (6 bases). V lost 2 bases, J lost 8 bases, and 20 bases lay in between. The CDR3 sequence is 15 residues long. Germline-derived CDR1 and CDR2 are SQVTM and ANQGSEA. The DNA for the CDR3 is TGCAGCGTTGAACGTGGGCTAACTAGCTCGGGTACGCAGTATTTT. Its protein is CSVERGLTSSGTQYF.

The V and J genes are TRBV5-1 and TRBJ1-2; D is unresolved. V lost 8 bases to trimming and J lost 6 bases, with 14 bases between them. The CDR3 spans 12 residues. Germline lookup yields CDR1 SGHRS and CDR2 YFSETQ. The CDR3 sequence is CARWVGRDGYTF. The CDR3 nucleotides are TGCGCCAGATGGGTGGGAAGGGATGGCTACACCTTC.

The chain employs TRBV19 and TRBJ2-7; D may be TRBD1 (5 bases). The V gene lost 1 base and the J gene lost 0 bases, with 7 bases spanning the gap. Germline V lookup: CDR1 LNHDA, CDR2 SQIVND (reference sequence). This CDR3 is built from 14 residues. The CDR3 DNA reads TGTGCCAGTAGTATAGGTGACAGCTCCTACGAGCAGTACTTC. Translating gives CASSIGDSSYEQYF.

A word on this clone: This sample also contains other DNA sequences that code for the same CDR3. The CDR3, as DNA: TGTGCCAGCAGTGAAGCAGGCAGGGGGTACGAGCAGTACTTC. Protein product: CASSEAGRGYEQYF. The chain combines TRBV6-1 with TRBJ2-7, with TRBD1 matching 7 bases. The CDR3 sequence is 14 residues long. The junction had 3 bases not matched to a gene; V was cut back by 0 bases and J by 4 bases. The germline V gene has CDR1 MNHNS and CDR2 SASEGT.

The chain combines TRBV7-6 with TRBJ2-7; perhaps D is TRBD1 or TRBD2 (5 bases each). The CDR3 consists of 17 residues. V lost 5 bases to trimming and J lost 0 bases, with 20 bases between them. Germline CDR1 and CDR2: SGHVS and FNYEAQ. CDR3 in DNA: TGTGCCAGCAGCCCCAAGTCCGGGACGGCTAGCTCCTACGAGCAGTACTTC. This sequence encodes CASSPKSGTASSYEQYF.

About this clone itself: This same CDR3 is encoded by further DNA sequences in the sample. The rearrangement joins TRBV18 to TRBJ2-2; D is ambiguous. Trimming pared 1 base from V and 0 bases from J, leaving 9 bases between. The CDR3 contains 16 residues. Germline V gene sequence: CDR1 KGHSH, CDR2 LQKENI. The CDR3 loop reads CASSPRTGSNTGELFF. The CDR3 DNA sequence: TGTGCCAGCTCACCACGCACGGGCTCGAACACCGGGGAGCTGTTTTTT. The full variable domain, in which reference TRBV18 and TRBJ2-2 provide the parts outside the CDR3, is NAGVMQNPRHLVRRRGQEARLRCSPMKGHSHVYWYRQLPEEGLKFMVYLQKENIIDESGMPKERFSAEFPKEGPSILRIQQVVRGDSAAYFCASSPRTGSNTGELFFGEGSRLTVL.